The clone carrying this T cell receptor beta chain was observed a handful of times. These data belong to a study of chemoradiotherapy in HPV16-positive cancers. Germline lookup yields CDR1 SEHNR and CDR2 FQNEAQ (reference sequence). Trimming stripped 1 base from V and 8 bases from J, with 9 bases between. The CDR3 consists of 12 residues. TCRdb's copy holds only in-frame clones and misses some; the assay was immunoSEQ multiplex PCR. Counted here are roughly 20,000 clones, more than 75% occurring once; the ten biggest clones make up about 4%. This material consisted of blood, taken from a patient who underwent chemoradiotherapy. The sequence came from a human donor with HPV-associated anogenital cancer. This chain connects TRBV7-9 to TRBJ2-7; the D is unclear. In DNA, the CDR3 is TGTGCCAGCAGCTTAGATAATGGGAAGCAGTACTTC. Its translation is CASSLDNGKQYF.